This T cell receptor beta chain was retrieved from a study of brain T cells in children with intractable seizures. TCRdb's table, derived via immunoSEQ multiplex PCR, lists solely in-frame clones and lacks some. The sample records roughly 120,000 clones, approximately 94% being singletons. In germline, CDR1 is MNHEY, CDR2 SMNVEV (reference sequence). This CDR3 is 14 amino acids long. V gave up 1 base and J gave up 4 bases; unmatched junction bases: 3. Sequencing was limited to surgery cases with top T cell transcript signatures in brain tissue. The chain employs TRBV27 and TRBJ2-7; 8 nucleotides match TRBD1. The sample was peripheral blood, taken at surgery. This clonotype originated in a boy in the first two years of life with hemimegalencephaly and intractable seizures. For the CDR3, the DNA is TGTGCCAGCAGTTTATTAAGACAGGGGTACGAGCAGTACTTC. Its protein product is CASSLLRQGYEQYF.